Following are 20 T cell receptor beta chains from one sample sequenced in a study of neurological immune-mediated disorders. MiXCR was run by TCRdb on the 5' RACE reads, yielding one entry per CDR3 protein. The sample yields 57,000 or so distinct CDR3 sequences, approximately 10% seen once. The specimen sequenced was PBMCs. Receptors were obtained from a man aged 60 to 75 in good health.

This clonotype appeared many times. V gene TRBV20-1 combines with J gene TRBJ2-2; D may be TRBD2 (6 bases). V shed 3 bases and J shed 1 base, with 12 bases lying between them. CDR3 size: 15 residues. Germline V lookup: CDR1 DFQATT, CDR2 SNEGSKA (reference sequence). As DNA, the CDR3 is TGCAGTGCTAGCCCCTGGGGGGAGAACACCGGGGAGCTGTTTTTT. Translation gives CSASPWGENTGELFF.

This clonotype has ten or more counts. The chain employs TRBV6-2 or TRBV6-3 and TRBJ1-1; D gene uncertain. The CDR3 consists of 12 residues. Germline CDR1 MNHEY, CDR2 SVGEGT. V was cut by 5 bases and J by 3 bases, with 7 bases left in between. The CDR3 loop reads CASSQGYTEAFF. The CDR3 nucleotides are TGTGCCAGCAGTCAAGGGTACACTGAAGCTTTCTTT.

This clonotype was counted many times. This chain links TRBV6-2 or TRBV6-3 with TRBJ2-1; 10 bases fit TRBD1. Germline V gives CDR1 MNHEY, CDR2 SVGEGT. The CDR3 sequence is 16 residues long. V trimming: 7 bases; J trimming: 4 bases; junction bases outside the gene matches: 10. Here the CDR3 reads CASTLPGTGVYNEQFF. The CDR3 DNA sequence: TGTGCCAGCACCCTCCCCGGGACAGGGGTTTACAATGAGCAGTTCTTC.

The table lists this clonotype with many counts. This chain joins TRBV6-1 and TRBJ2-2; tentatively, D is TRBD1 (5 bases). Germline loops: CDR1 MNHNS, CDR2 SASEGT. Trimming pared 8 bases from V and 5 bases from J, leaving 12 bases between. The CDR3 extends over 13 amino acids. The DNA for the CDR3 is TGTGCCAGCCGTATGGCAGGGACCGGGGAGCTGTTTTTT. This encodes CASRMAGTGELFF.

V gene TRBV18 combines with J gene TRBJ1-3; D unclear. Germline CDR1 is KGHSH and CDR2 is LQKENI. This CDR3 has 16 amino acids. Trimming removed 3 bases from V and 1 base from J, with 13 bases in between. CDR3 sequence reads: CASSPPTRTSGNTIYF. DNA for the CDR3: TGTGCCAGCTCACCCCCGACGAGGACTTCTGGAAACACCATATATTTT.

Details on this clonotype: One end of the junction is discordant with germline, which a read error may explain. V gene TRBV20-1 combines with J gene TRBJ2-2; tentative D call: TRBD1 (6 bases). CDR1 is DFQATT and CDR2 is SNEGSKA in the germline V gene (reference sequence). The length of the CDR3 is 17 residues. The CDR3 DNA follows: TGCAGTGCTAGAGATTCTATGGCAGGGACAAACACCGGGGAGCTGATTTTT. It yields the protein CSARDSMAGTNTGELIF.

This clonotype occurred many times. J is TRBJ1-1 and V is TRBV14; 9 bases are shared with TRBD1. From germline, CDR1 is SGHDN and CDR2 FVKESK. This CDR3 region has 14 residues. Trimming took 7 bases from V and 1 from J; bases not matched to a gene: 4. Written as DNA, the CDR3 is TGTGCCAGCACCGACAGGGGGGGGAACACTGAAGCTTTCTTT. Residues: CASTDRGGNTEAFF.

The table lists this clonotype with many counts. The chain links TRBV20-1 to TRBJ1-3; no firm D call. The CDR3 consists of 12 residues. CDR1 is DFQATT and CDR2 is SNEGSKA in the germline V gene (reference sequence). V lost 5 bases and J 0 bases, leaving 5 bases between the germline ends. The CDR3 coding sequence is TGCAGTGCTTACGTCTCTGGAAACACCATATATTTT. It translates to CSAYVSGNTIYF.

This clonotype has a count of ten or more. This sequence joins TRBV7-3 and TRBJ2-5, with D possibly called TRBD1 or TRBD2 (5 bases each). The CDR3 extends over 15 amino acids. With 4 bases removed from V and 2 bases from J, the gap between germline ends came to 14 bases. The germline V gene encodes CDR1 SGHTA and CDR2 FQGTGA. CDR3 region: CASSSRGALQETQYF. CDR3 coding DNA: TGTGCCAGCAGCTCCCGAGGGGCACTACAAGAGACCCAGTACTTC.

The chain employs TRBV7-8 and TRBJ2-5; 12 bases fit TRBD2. Unmatched junction bases numbered 4, after V lost 4 bases and J lost 1 base. The CDR3 is 16 residues long. The V gene's germline CDR1 is SGHVS and CDR2 FQNEAQ. Here the CDR3 reads CASSSRTSGAQETQYF. Written as DNA, the CDR3 is TGTGCCAGCAGCTCACGGACTAGCGGGGCCCAAGAGACCCAGTACTTC.

The V gene is TRBV6-2 or TRBV6-3, the J gene TRBJ2-2, with 9 positions matching TRBD1. Germline V CDR1 and CDR2: MNHEY, SVGEGT. V shed 4 bases and J 5 bases; nucleotides not matched to a gene: 8. The CDR3 has 16 amino acids. The DNA for the CDR3 is TGTGCCAGCAGTTCGACACAGGGGGCGCGGACCGGGGAGCTGTTTTTT. It encodes CASSSTQGARTGELFF.

This clonotype was counted ten times or more. This chain connects TRBV10-3 to TRBJ2-3; possibly TRBD1 for D (6 bases). CDR3 length equals 15 residues. Looked up from germline, CDR1 is ENHRY and CDR2 is SYGVKD. V was trimmed by 8 bases and J by 1 base, leaving 16 bases between them. This CDR3 reads CAILGEAGGTDTQYF. The CDR3 DNA reads TGTGCCATCCTTGGAGAGGCAGGGGGCACAGATACGCAGTATTTT.

This clonotype was observed at least ten times. In DNA form, the CDR3 reads TGTGCCAGCAGCTTAAGGGCCTGGGGGAACACTGAAGCTTTCTTT. This codes for CASSLRAWGNTEAFF. The chain is built from TRBV7-2 and TRBJ1-1; D gene unclear. V lost 2 bases, J lost 1 base, and 11 bases lay in between. CDR1 and CDR2 (germline): SGHTA, FQGNSA. This CDR3 is built from 15 residues.

This clonotype was found many times. The chain combines TRBV6-2 or TRBV6-3 with TRBJ1-5; D remains unclear. Looked up from germline, CDR1 is MNHEY and CDR2 is SVGEGT. V lost 8 bases and J 7 bases, leaving 6 bases between the germline ends. This CDR3 spans 10 amino acids. The CDR3 DNA sequence: TGTGCCAGCGGTTTCCAGCCCCAGCATTTT. Translation gives CASGFQPQHF.

In this sample, this clonotype turned up many times. J is TRBJ2-6 and V is TRBV4-1, with 7 bases fitting TRBD1. The CDR3 sequence is 17 residues long. CDR1 is MGHRA and CDR2 is YSYEKL in the germline V gene. V gave up 4 bases and J gave up 1 base; unmatched junction bases: 7. For the CDR3, the DNA is TGCGCCAGCAGCCGAGGGACAGTCGTTTCTGGGGCCAACGTCCTGACTTTC. Translated: CASSRGTVVSGANVLTF.

The count of this clonotype is one. V is TRBV2 and J is TRBJ2-1; D possibly corresponds to TRBD2 (5 bases). CDR3 size: 15 residues. Germline CDR1 is SNHLY and CDR2 is FYNNEI. V gave up 7 bases and J gave up 5 bases, with 18 bases separating them. The CDR3 spells CASKTLTGWDNEQFF. CDR3 coding DNA: TGTGCCAGCAAGACTCTAACGGGGTGGGACAATGAGCAGTTCTTC.

Details on this clonotype: Germline and junction disagree at one end, which may indicate a read error. The chain is built from TRBV3-1 and TRBJ1-2; a possible D gene is TRBD1 (5 bases). The CDR3 has 13 residues. Germline loops: CDR1 LGHDT, CDR2 YNNKEL (reference sequence). The CDR3 loop is CASREQGRYGYTF. CDR3 nucleotide sequence: TGTGCCAGCAGGGAGCAGGGCCGCTATGGATACACCTTC.

This clonotype was counted ten times or more. The genes are TRBV20-1 and TRBJ2-1, with D uncertain. Trimming shortened V by 3 bases and J by 6 bases, and 9 bases separated the two germline ends. The CDR3 runs to 12 residues. The germline CDR1 and CDR2 sequences are DFQATT and SNEGSKA (reference sequence). CDR3 loop: CSARVRGNEQFF. The CDR3 bases are TGCAGTGCTAGGGTTAGAGGCAATGAGCAGTTCTTC.

This chain connects TRBV20-1 to TRBJ2-5; D perhaps matches TRBD1 (6 bases). CDR1 and CDR2 from the germline V gene are DFQATT and SNEGSKA (reference sequence). Trimming stripped 6 bases from V and 4 bases from J, with 12 bases between. This CDR3 spans 12 amino acids. This chain's CDR3 is CSARAGAETQYF. CDR3 DNA: TGCAGTGCCCGGGCAGGGGCAGAGACCCAGTACTTC.

There are many counts of this clonotype. The genes are TRBV6-5 and TRBJ1-6; TRBD1 matches 10 bases. Germline V lookup: CDR1 MNHEY, CDR2 SVGAGI. The junction had 1 base not matched to a gene; V was cut back by 0 bases and J by 8 bases. The CDR3 length is 15 residues. The CDR3 DNA follows: TGTGCCAGCAGTTACTCAGGGACAGGGGATTCACCCCTCCACTTT. Translating gives CASSYSGTGDSPLHF.